The 8 T cell receptor beta chains reported below all come from one sample, sequenced in a study of T cells after yellow fever vaccination. TCRdb passed the 5' RACE reads through MiXCR, listing each CDR3 protein once. The profile covers some 110,000 distinct CDR3 sequences, with roughly 8.4% appearing a single time and 25% taken by the ten largest. The sequencing here drew on CD8+ T cells sorted from PBMCs, taken 45 days after the yellow fever booster vaccination. Receptors were obtained from a man aged 25 to 45 who received the YFV17D yellow fever vaccine.

This clonotype was counted many times. The rearrangement links TRBV9 to TRBJ2-3; 8 positions agree with TRBD1. Germline-derived CDR1 and CDR2 are SGDLS and YYNGEE. The CDR3 consists of 15 residues. Trimming took 0 bases from V and 3 from J; bases not matched to a gene: 3. CDR3 sequence: CASSVGTGGTDTQYF. The CDR3 DNA follows: TGTGCCAGCAGCGTAGGCACAGGGGGGACAGATACGCAGTATTTT.

Ten or more counts support this clonotype. The chain combines TRBV15 with TRBJ2-1; D is unclear. Germline values: CDR1 LNHNV, CDR2 YYDKDF (reference sequence). The CDR3 runs to 12 residues. V dropped 5 bases and J dropped 8 bases, with 10 bases sitting between them. The CDR3 nucleotides are TGTGCCACCAGCTTGAGTGAGGATGAGCAGTTCTTC. Protein: CATSLSEDEQFF.

This clonotype showed up many times. This rearrangement joins TRBV9 to TRBJ2-3; D ambiguous. The length of the CDR3 is 15 residues. Trimming cost V 3 bases and J 5 bases, with 16 bases left between them. From germline, CDR1 is SGDLS and CDR2 YYNGEE. The CDR3 region is CASSAPNVGRDTQYF. In DNA, the CDR3 is TGTGCCAGCAGCGCCCCGAACGTAGGGCGAGATACGCAGTATTTT.

The chain uses TRBV11-3 and TRBJ1-1, with D uncertain. CDR3 length: 13 residues. V dropped 4 bases and J dropped 0 bases, with 6 bases sitting between them. Germline assignment: CDR1 SGHNT and CDR2 YENEEA. CDR3 DNA sequence: TGTGCCAGCAGCTCGAACATGAACACTGAAGCTTTCTTT. Protein sequence: CASSSNMNTEAFF.

The chain employs TRBV6-1 and TRBJ2-1; 10 bases map to TRBD2. J lost 7 bases, V lost 7 bases, and 10 bases had no gene match. CDR3 size: 15 residues. The V gene's germline CDR1 is MNHNS and CDR2 SASEGT. This chain's CDR3 is CASNNEREGQNEQFF. The CDR3 DNA follows: TGTGCCAGCAATAACGAGCGGGAGGGCCAGAATGAGCAGTTCTTC.

This clonotype was detected ten times or more. V is TRBV3-1 and J is TRBJ2-3; weak D call: TRBD2 (5 bases). Trimming removed 3 bases at V and 9 bases at J, with 16 bases between. The CDR3 contains 14 residues. CDR1 is LGHDT, CDR2 YNNKEL, per germline (reference sequence). Here the CDR3 reads CASSQPDERRTQYF. The DNA for the CDR3 is TGTGCCAGCAGCCAGCCGGATGAAAGGAGGACGCAGTATTTT.

With regard to this clonotype: This may be a read error, as it is one base from a much larger clone. The chain combines TRBV4-3 with TRBJ1-6; 11 bases line up with TRBD1. The CDR3 covers 16 residues. The J segment lost 9 bases and the V segment lost 2 bases, leaving 6 bases of the junction unmatched. The germline V gene encodes CDR1 LGHNA and CDR2 YSLEER. The CDR3: CASSQLWDRGTSPLHF. The CDR3 nucleotides read TGCGCCAGCAGCCAACTGTGGGACAGGGGGACTTCACCCCTCCACTTT.

This clonotype has ten or more counts. The chain employs TRBV6-4 and TRBJ2-1, with D maybe TRBD2 (6 bases). Deletions cut 8 bases from V and 4 bases from J, with 18 bases between. Germline CDR1 is MRHNA and CDR2 is SNTAGT. CDR3 length equals 15 residues. The CDR3 DNA sequence: TGTGCCAGCGCTAGGGGAGGTCCGGATTACAATGAGCAGTTCTTC. Translation: CASARGGPDYNEQFF.